The 17 T cell receptor beta chains listed next were all sequenced from one sample in a study of identical twins. From the 5' RACE reads, TCRdb called clonotypes with MiXCR, one entry per CDR3 protein. The table lists a few hundred thousand distinct CDR3 sequences, roughly 9.5% of them singletons, with approximately 3.2% in the top ten. A further study also used this sample, focusing on yellow fever vaccine responses in identical twins.

Sequencing was carried out using PBMCs. The receptors stem from a woman between 18 and 30 years old in good health.

The genes are TRBV10-3 and TRBJ2-2; TRBD1 matches 8 bases. Per the germline V gene, CDR1 is ENHRY and CDR2 is SYGVKD. Unmatched junction bases numbered 3, after V lost 6 bases and J lost 3 bases. This CDR3 is 14 amino acids long. The chain's CDR3 is CAIRTTGDTGELFF. CDR3 DNA sequence: TGTGCCATCAGGACGACAGGGGACACCGGGGAGCTGTTTTTT.

This clonotype was counted between two and nine times. The genes are TRBV15 and TRBJ2-7; 13 positions match TRBD2. CDR1 and CDR2 from the germline V gene are LNHNV and YYDKDF (reference sequence). Trimming at V came to 5 bases and at J to 5 bases, leaving 6 bases not matched to a gene. This CDR3 is 15 amino acids long. CDR3 bases: TGTGCCACCAGCGGGCGCGGGACTAGCGGGAACGAGCAGTACTTC. Translated: CATSGRGTSGNEQYF.

This clonotype was seen a handful of times. This sequence joins TRBV7-2 and TRBJ2-1, with a possible D match to TRBD2 (5 bases). Germline V CDR1 and CDR2: SGHTA, FQGNSA. The CDR3 is made up of 16 amino acids. The ends were cut back, 1 base at V and 2 bases at J, with 12 bases in the middle. The chain's CDR3 is CASSLEGTRTYNEQFF. CDR3 nucleotide sequence: TGTGCCAGCAGCTTAGAGGGCACTAGGACCTACAATGAGCAGTTCTTC.

This clonotype was seen many times. The gene calls are TRBV7-2 and TRBJ2-3; tentatively, D is TRBD1 (6 bases). The germline V gene encodes CDR1 SGHTA and CDR2 FQGNSA. Trimming shortened V by 5 bases and J by 2 bases, and 14 bases separated the two germline ends. CDR3 size: 15 residues. The CDR3 protein is CASSQQGTDTDTQYF. CDR3 sequence (DNA): TGTGCCAGCAGCCAACAGGGAACGGACACAGATACGCAGTATTTT.

This clonotype has a handful of counts. The chain is built from TRBV3-1 and TRBJ2-7; unclear D gene. Trimming cost V 1 base and J 7 bases, with 17 bases left between them. Germline CDR1 and CDR2: LGHDT and YNNKEL (reference sequence). The CDR3 covers 15 residues. CDR3 amino acids: CASSQGSSGSREQYF. The CDR3 DNA follows: TGTGCCAGCAGCCAAGGGTCGTCTGGTTCGAGAGAGCAGTACTTC.

This clonotype was picked up many times. CDR3 in amino acids: CSVGAATSSYEQYF. The CDR3 DNA follows: TGCAGCGTTGGTGCCGCCACCAGCTCCTACGAGCAGTACTTC. V is TRBV29-1 and J is TRBJ2-7; D is undetermined. The CDR3 totals 14 residues. V dropped 4 bases and J dropped 0 bases, with 13 bases sitting between them. CDR1 SQVTM and CDR2 ANQGSEA come from the germline V gene.

The genes are TRBV4-3 and TRBJ2-7, with 10 nucleotides matching TRBD2. With V trimmed by 0 bases and J by 6 bases, 5 bases remained unmatched. Germline lookup yields CDR1 LGHNA and CDR2 YSLEER. This CDR3 is built from 15 residues. The CDR3 DNA follows: TGCGCCAGCAGCCAAGAAGGAGCGGGAGGGGGCGAGCAGTACTTC. Translation: CASSQEGAGGGEQYF.

This clonotype was detected many times. V usage is TRBV20-1 and J usage is TRBJ2-7, with TRBD1 as a possible D gene (6 bases). The CDR3 has 17 amino acids. Between the trimmed V and J ends, which lost 0 bases and 1 base, there was a span of 19 bases. Germline values: CDR1 DFQATT, CDR2 SNEGSKA (reference sequence). The CDR3 DNA sequence: TGCAGTGCTAGAGAGGACAGCTTAGGGGCGCGATCCTACGAGCAGTACTTC. Amino acid sequence: CSAREDSLGARSYEQYF.

This clonotype came up many times. This chain uses TRBV5-1 with TRBJ2-3; 8 nucleotides align to TRBD1. The germline gives CDR1 SGHRS, CDR2 YFSETQ. V dropped 9 bases and J dropped 9; count of bases not matched to a gene: 3. CDR3 length: 10 residues. The CDR3 loop reads CAIRTGTQYF. DNA for the CDR3: TGCGCCATCAGGACAGGGACGCAGTATTTT.

This clonotype was counted ten times or more. This chain uses TRBV10-3 with TRBJ2-5; 8 positions agree with TRBD2. There are 12 residues in the CDR3. Germline V CDR1 and CDR2: ENHRY, SYGVKD. V lost 9 bases and J lost 1; bases outside the gene matches: 1. CDR3 DNA: TGTGCCATAGCGGGGGTCCAAGAGACCCAGTACTTC. Protein product: CAIAGVQETQYF.

This clonotype showed up many times. The rearrangement uses TRBV28 and TRBJ2-1; TRBD2 agrees at 10 bases. The CDR3 spans 15 residues. The V gene end was trimmed by 6 bases and the J gene end by 4 bases; junction bases not matched to a gene: 6. Germline V gene data show CDR1 as MDHEN and CDR2 as SYDVKM. This chain's CDR3 is CASRDIAGGYNEQFF. CDR3 bases: TGTGCCAGCAGAGATATAGCGGGGGGATACAATGAGCAGTTCTTC. Complete variable domain (other parts from reference TRBV28 and TRBJ2-1): DVKVTQSSRYLVKRTGEKVFLECVQDMDHENMFWYRQDPGLGLRLIYFSYDVKMKEKGDIPEGYSVSREKKERFSLILESASTNQTSMYLCASRDIAGGYNEQFFGPGTRLTVL.

J is TRBJ2-1 and V is TRBV7-2; no firm D call. The CDR3 runs 13 residues. Deletions cut 0 bases from V and 9 bases from J, with 9 bases between. Germline V gene data show CDR1 as SGHTA and CDR2 as FQGNSA. The CDR3 spells CASSLAYLSEQFF. The CDR3 DNA sequence: TGTGCCAGCAGCTTAGCCTATCTGAGTGAGCAGTTCTTC. Full variable domain (missing parts from reference TRBV7-2 and TRBJ2-1): GAGVSQSPSNKVTEKGKDVELRCDPISGHTALYWYRQSLGQGLEFLIYFQGNSAPDKSGLPSDRFSAERTGGSVSTLTIQRTQQEDSAVYLCASSLAYLSEQFFGPGTRLTVL.

Regarding this clonotype: It may be a read error: a sequence one base away is much more abundant. The V and J genes are TRBV7-2 and TRBJ2-2; a weak D match, TRBD2 (6 bases). This CDR3 has 15 amino acids. Germline lookup yields CDR1 SGHTA and CDR2 FQGNSA. The CDR3 nucleotides are TGTGCCAGAAGCTTATTCGCTAGCGAAGCCGGGGAGCTGTTTTTT. As protein: CARSLFASEAGELFF.

There are a few counts of this clonotype. The chain employs TRBV2 and TRBJ2-7, with TRBD1 matching over 9 bases. The CDR3 spans 12 residues. The germline V gene encodes CDR1 SNHLY and CDR2 FYNNEI. The ends lost 10 bases at V and 6 bases at J; junction bases unmatched: 7. The CDR3 DNA reads as TGTGCCACCCGGGACAGGGTTAGCGAGCAGTACTTC. It codes for CATRDRVSEQYF. Based on the CDR3 plus reference TRBV2 and TRBJ2-7, the full variable domain is EPEVTQTPSHQVTQMGQEVILRCVPISNHLYFYWYRQILGQKVEFLVSFYNNEISEKSEIFDDQFSVERPDGSNFTLKIRSTKLEDSAMYFCATRDRVSEQYFGPGTRLTVT.

This clonotype has at least ten counts. The V call is TRBV12-3 or TRBV12-4, the J call TRBJ1-5; no clear D. V lost 0 bases and J lost 5, with 8 bases in between. The CDR3 length is 14 residues. CDR3 amino acids: CASSLARLDQPQHF. In DNA, the CDR3 is TGTGCCAGCAGTTTAGCCAGGCTAGATCAGCCCCAGCATTTT.

The chain links TRBV18 to TRBJ2-7; 9 nucleotides agree with TRBD1. With 3 bases clipped from V and 5 bases from J, the junction kept 5 bases outside the gene matches. This CDR3 comprises 14 residues. Germline loops: CDR1 KGHSH, CDR2 LQKENI. The CDR3 DNA sequence: TGTGCCAGCTCACCTCGGACAGGGGAAGACGAGCAGTACTTC. The encoded protein is CASSPRTGEDEQYF. The full variable domain, its missing parts supplied by reference TRBV18 and TRBJ2-7, is NAGVMQNPRHLVRRRGQEARLRCSPMKGHSHVYWYRQLPEEGLKFMVYLQKENIIDESGMPKERFSAEFPKEGPSILRIQQVVRGDSAAYFCASSPRTGEDEQYFGPGTRLTVT.

The sample holds a few counts of this clonotype. V usage is TRBV6-2 or TRBV6-3 and J usage is TRBJ2-5; perhaps TRBD2 as D (5 bases). V dropped 8 bases and J dropped 1 base, with 11 bases sitting between them. The CDR3 contains 13 residues. Germline CDR1 is MNHEY and CDR2 is SVGEGT. The CDR3 nucleotides are TGTGCCAGCCAACGGACTGTCCAAGAGACCCAGTACTTC. The encoded protein is CASQRTVQETQYF.